This T cell receptor beta chain comes out of a study of T cell changes during pregnancy in multiple sclerosis. The V and J ends lost 0 bases and 4 bases respectively, with 7 bases between them. Germline CDR1 SGDLS, CDR2 YYNGEE. The CDR3 runs 13 residues. TCRdb's copy holds only in-frame clones and misses some; the assay was immunoSEQ multiplex PCR. The data contain about 46,000 clones, 85% to 95% of them seen just once; the ten biggest clones take up around 2.6%. The sequence was collected from a female donor with multiple sclerosis, enrolled in a pregnancy study. J is TRBJ1-1 and V is TRBV9; possibly TRBD1 for D (5 bases). The material was CD8+ T cells from peripheral blood mononuclear cells, obtained in the second trimester of pregnancy. The chain's CDR3 is CASSVGRVTEAFF. CDR3 nucleotides: TGTGCCAGCAGCGTAGGCAGGGTCACTGAAGCTTTCTTT.